In its sample, the clone carrying this TCR beta chain was seen a few times. Cells sorted as Tregs were CD4+, CD25+ and CD127-/low. Trimming removed 5 bases at V and 7 bases at J, with 32 bases between. Germline V lookup: CDR1 SGHTA, CDR2 FQGNSA. The length of the CDR3 is 20 residues. Constant-region reverse primers amplified full-length variable regions, followed by semi-nested Nested Universal Primer A PCR. TCRdb processed the 5' RACE reads anew with MiXCR; each CDR3 protein has one entry. Of 50,000 to 60,000 distinct CDR3 sequences detected, under 25% appear once; the ten largest clones hold under 3.5%.

The specimen was tumor-infiltrating Tregs sorted from the breast tumor. This receptor was obtained from a female donor with breast cancer. The chain joins TRBV7-2 to TRBJ2-2, with D possibly being TRBD1 (9 bases). CDR3 bases: TGTGCCAGCAGCCCGTACAGGGGGCAAGGACTAGCCCGCTCTGGCGGGGAGCTGTTTTTT. Its protein product is CASSPYRGQGLARSGGELFF.